The clone carrying this T cell receptor beta chain came up many times. Its antigen is still unknown. This sample's time point: newly diagnosed GD, antithyroid drugs for less than 3 months. From PBMCs, RNA was extracted and then used to make the TCR library. Arm-PCR of CDR3 regions and iRepertoire HTBI primers were the basis on which TCR beta libraries were built. In TCRdb, the multiplex PCR reads were re-called with MiXCR into one record per CDR3 protein. The sample yields 370,000 or so distinct CDR3 sequences, under 20% seen once. This sample was taken from a study of regulatory T cells in long-lasting Graves disease. Study overall: Under 3 months of antithyroid drugs had been taken by newly diagnosed Graves' patients.

Whole-study results and caveats: A reduction in accuracy may have resulted from the small sample size.

Looked up from germline, CDR1 is SQVTM and CDR2 is ANQGSEA. V was clipped by 4 bases and J by 3 bases; unmatched bases: 2. This CDR3 is 14 amino acids long. These data are also associated with another study on T cells in Graves' hyperthyroidism and ophthalmopathy. From that report: Stable disease denoted Graves' hyperthyroidism without ophthalmopathy progression within 18 months.

Sequencing was performed on peripheral blood mononuclear cells (PBMCs), taken at new diagnosis, from a patient treated with antithyroid drugs. The TCR comes from a woman in her late teens or twenties with Graves disease. The V call is TRBV29-1, the J call TRBJ2-1; TRBD2 matches 11 bases. This CDR3 reads CSVGLAGGYNEQFF. The DNA of the CDR3 is TGCAGCGTTGGGCTAGCGGGAGGCTACAATGAGCAGTTCTTC.